Presented here are 2 T cell receptor beta chains from one specimen sequenced in a study of control samples from healthy donors and cancer patients. TCRdb's copy holds only in-frame clones and misses some; the assay was immunoSEQ multiplex PCR. This table holds over 100,000 clones, around nine tenths found once. The sequenced material came from blood. The source of these receptors is a man aged 40-49 years in good health.

J is TRBJ2-7 and V is TRBV4-2, with 9 bases aligning to TRBD1. The germline gives CDR1 LGHNA, CDR2 YNFKEQ. The junction had 6 bases not matched to a gene; V was cut back by 5 bases and J by 1 base. There are 15 residues in the CDR3. Here the CDR3 reads CASSKGQGLSYEQYF. The CDR3 region has the DNA TGTGCCAGCAGCAAAGGACAGGGGCTTTCCTACGAGCAGTACTTC.

This chain joins TRBV4-2 and TRBJ2-2, with a weak D call TRBD1 (5 bases). Per germline, CDR1 LGHNA and CDR2 YNFKEQ. The CDR3 length is 17 residues. With 5 bases removed from V and 1 base from J, the gap between germline ends came to 17 bases. CDR3 nucleotides: TGTGCCAGCAGCGCCCCTTCTGGGGCCGAGAACACCGGGGAGCTGTTTTTT. The encoded protein is CASSAPSGAENTGELFF.